Presented here are 15 T cell receptor beta chains from one specimen sequenced in a study of human T cells and chemical hapten exposure. Each CDR3 protein gets one entry after TCRdb re-called the RACE reads with MiXCR. This table has roughly 84,000 distinct CDR3 sequences, 10% to 11% appearing once. Time point described: patch test 3, about 24 weeks after DPC sensitization. Regarding treatment: therapeutic diphenylcyclopropenone sensitization with weekly scalp DPC. The sample in question was whole blood, obtained in connection with sensitization to the hapten diphenylcyclopropenone (DPC). These receptors were collected from a woman aged 45-60 years with alopecia areata. Some clones in this sample may be carry-over from other donors' samples.

V usage is TRBV5-1 and J usage is TRBJ2-1; the D gene is possibly TRBD1 (5 bases). The CDR3 sequence is 13 residues long. The germline V gene has CDR1 SGHRS and CDR2 YFSETQ. Deletions cut 2 bases from V and 9 bases from J, with 12 bases between. The CDR3 region is CASSLWTQGEQFF. In DNA, the CDR3 is TGCGCCAGCAGCTTATGGACCCAGGGTGAGCAGTTCTTC.

The CDR3 DNA follows: TGCAGTGCTAGAGACCCAGGGGCGCCGACGGGCGAGCAGTACTTC. It is translated as CSARDPGAPTGEQYF. This chain uses TRBV20-1 with TRBJ2-7, with D tentatively TRBD1 (6 bases). The CDR3 consists of 15 residues. Per the germline V gene, CDR1 is DFQATT and CDR2 is SNEGSKA (reference sequence). V lost 0 bases, J lost 6 bases, and 18 bases lay in between.

This clonotype occurred many times. This chain links TRBV29-1 with TRBJ2-1, with D perhaps TRBD2 (5 bases). This CDR3 contains 13 residues. Germline loops: CDR1 SQVTM, CDR2 ANQGSEA. The germline V and J ends were trimmed by 3 bases and 3 bases, with 9 bases remaining between them. The CDR3 nucleotides read TGCAGCGTTGAGCACCGGGGCTACAATGAGCAGTTCTTC. Its protein is CSVEHRGYNEQFF.

This clonotype was detected ten times or more. The rearrangement joins TRBV28 to TRBJ1-1; TRBD1 agrees at 9 bases. Trimming took 6 bases from V and 5 from J; bases not matched to a gene: 7. Germline V gives CDR1 MDHEN, CDR2 SYDVKM. This CDR3 comprises 14 residues. The CDR3 sequence: CASRTGTGSTEAFF. In DNA form, the CDR3 reads TGTGCCAGCAGGACCGGGACAGGGTCTACTGAAGCTTTCTTT.

The CDR3 here is CASSLALPAGGTNYVKQYF. The CDR3, as DNA: TGTGCCAGCAGCTTAGCGCTCCCGGCGGGGGGAACTAACTACGTGAAGCAGTACTTC. The V and J genes are TRBV7-2 and TRBJ2-7, with 8 bases that match TRBD2. Per the germline V gene, CDR1 is SGHTA and CDR2 is FQGNSA. The length of the CDR3 is 19 residues. V lost 0 bases and J lost 8; bases outside the gene matches: 21.

This clonotype was picked up a small number of times. This rearrangement joins TRBV20-1 to TRBJ2-7; 11 positions agree with TRBD1. CDR1 is DFQATT, CDR2 SNEGSKA, per germline (reference sequence). V was clipped by 6 bases and J by 2 bases; unmatched bases: 6. This CDR3 contains 14 residues. CDR3 amino acids: CSAPGTGGTYEQYF. The CDR3 coding sequence is TGCAGTGCCCCCGGGACAGGGGGAACCTACGAGCAGTACTTC.

This clonotype was seen only a few times. V and J are TRBV29-1 and TRBJ2-7, with unresolved D. Trimming pared 5 bases from V and 6 bases from J, leaving 8 bases between. This CDR3 has 10 residues. The V gene's germline CDR1 is SQVTM and CDR2 ANQGSEA. This CDR3 is CSVTIGEQYF. The CDR3 nucleotides read TGCAGCGTTACCATTGGCGAGCAGTACTTC.

The sample holds many counts of this clonotype. The chain combines TRBV5-1 with TRBJ2-2; D unresolved. This CDR3 comprises 13 residues. Germline-derived CDR1 and CDR2 are SGHRS and YFSETQ. V lost 4 bases, J lost 3 bases, and 7 bases lay in between. Here the CDR3 reads CASSPRHTGELFF. The CDR3 DNA reads TGCGCCAGCAGCCCCCGCCACACCGGGGAGCTGTTTTTT.

This clonotype was picked up many times. The chain is built from TRBV30 and TRBJ2-6, with D hard to call. Between the trimmed V and J ends, which lost 0 bases and 8 bases, there was a span of 11 bases. This CDR3 comprises 14 residues. Looked up from germline, CDR1 is GTSNPN and CDR2 is SVGIG (reference sequence). CDR3 residues: CAWSVRSPPNVLTF. Written as DNA, the CDR3 is TGTGCCTGGAGTGTACGGAGTCCTCCCAACGTCCTGACTTTC.

This clonotype was observed a few times. One end of the junction fails to match germline, which may point to a read error. V usage is TRBV7-2 and J usage is TRBJ2-7, with D perhaps TRBD2 (6 bases). Germline V CDR1 and CDR2: SGHTA, FQGNSA. This CDR3 region has 11 residues. CDR3 region: CVSSRGSEQYF. The CDR3 bases are TGTGTCAGCAGCCGGGGGTCCGAGCAGTACTTC.

In this sample, this clonotype turned up many times. V and J are TRBV4-2 and TRBJ2-7; 7 bases align to TRBD2. The germline V gene has CDR1 LGHNA and CDR2 YNFKEQ. The V segment lost 0 bases and the J segment 6 bases; nucleotides outside the gene matches: 11. This CDR3 spans 16 amino acids. In nucleotides, the CDR3 is TGTGCCAGCAGCCAAGATGGGCTAGCGGTAATCGTCGAGCAGTACTTC. It encodes CASSQDGLAVIVEQYF.

This clonotype was detected ten times or more. This chain links TRBV27 with TRBJ1-2; no clear D. Trimming pared 4 bases from V and 2 bases from J, leaving 8 bases between. The CDR3 length is 13 residues. Germline V gene lookup returns CDR1 MNHEY and CDR2 SMNVEV (reference sequence). CDR3 DNA: TGTGCCAGCAGTTGGGAGGGAAACTATGGCTACACCTTC. Amino acids: CASSWEGNYGYTF.

With regard to this clonotype: A much larger clone lies a single base off, so this may be a read error. V and J are TRBV9 and TRBJ2-5; no clear D. V was shortened by 0 bases and J by 1 base, with 4 bases between the two germline ends. The CDR3 has 13 residues. Germline CDR1 and CDR2: SGDLS and YYNGEE. Here the CDR3 DNA reads TGTGCCAGCAGCGTAGACACCCAAGAGACCCAGTACTTC. It codes for CASSVDTQETQYF.

The sample holds many counts of this clonotype. V usage is TRBV27 and J usage is TRBJ1-2; D remains unclear. V was clipped by 4 bases and J by 1 base, with 13 bases between them. This CDR3 comprises 15 residues. The germline V gene encodes CDR1 MNHEY and CDR2 SMNVEV (reference sequence). In nucleotides, the CDR3 is TGTGCCAGCAGTTCGTTGGAGGGCTTTAACTATGGCTACACCTTC. It translates to CASSSLEGFNYGYTF.

The table lists this clonotype with many counts. The chain has TRBV5-1 and TRBJ2-4; tentatively, D is TRBD1 (5 bases). The CDR3 length is 15 residues. Trimming cost V 0 bases and J 8 bases, with 15 bases left between them. Germline CDR1 and CDR2: SGHRS and YFSETQ. Written as DNA, the CDR3 is TGCGCCAGCAGCTTGGCCCGCAGGGAAGAGGACATTCAGTACTTC. Protein sequence: CASSLARREEDIQYF.